What follows are 24 T cell receptor beta chains derived from one specimen sequenced in a study of PD-1 blockade in classical Hodgkin lymphoma. Some clones are missing from TCRdb's copy, which holds only in-frame ones; the method was immunoSEQ multiplex PCR. The sample comprises some 10,000 clones, 75% of which are singletons, and roughly a tenth rests with the top ten. Each patient's relapse followed autologous stem cell transplantation, and brentuximab vedotin exposure varied. Sample: peripheral blood mononuclear cells (PBMCs), taken at baseline. The source is a human donor with classical Hodgkin lymphoma.

The chain joins TRBV11-2 to TRBJ2-1; tentative D call: TRBD2 (6 bases). Germline CDR1 reads SGHAT; CDR2 reads FQNNGV. CDR3 length equals 16 residues. Trimming removed 0 bases from V and 6 bases from J, with 15 bases in between. The CDR3 bases are TGTGCCAGCAGCTTAGAATGGGCGGGAAGGTTCAATGAGCAGTTCTTC. This sequence encodes CASSLEWAGRFNEQFF.

In this sample, this clone turned up once. The chain is built from TRBV27 and TRBJ1-1, with no clear D. Germline V lookup: CDR1 MNHEY, CDR2 SMNVEV (reference sequence). This CDR3 is 13 amino acids long. V was pared by 4 bases and J by 0 bases, with 6 bases between. In nucleotides, the CDR3 is TGTGCCAGCAGTTCTAATATGAACACTGAAGCTTTCTTT. Protein: CASSSNMNTEAFF.

The chain links TRBV12-2 to TRBJ1-1; TRBD1 is the table's D call and was not checked against the DNA. TRBV12-2 is annotated as a pseudogene. The CDR3 is 15 amino acids. CDR3 amino acids: CASRLSPGSDTEAFF. For the CDR3, the DNA is TGTGCAAGTCGCTTATCCCCAGGGTCAGACACTGAAGCTTTCTTT.

The chain employs TRBV30 and TRBJ1-2, with D possibly being TRBD1 (6 bases). Deletions cut 4 bases from V and 2 bases from J, with 20 bases between. The CDR3 is 16 residues long. Germline V CDR1 and CDR2: GTSNPN, SVGIG (reference sequence). As DNA, the CDR3 is TGTGCCTGGACCTCTAAACAGGGTTGGTTCAACTATGGCTACACCTTC. It translates to CAWTSKQGWFNYGYTF.

This clone was found a few times. The chain has TRBV7-2 and TRBJ2-5; 7 bases align to TRBD1. V shed 1 base and J 2 bases; nucleotides not matched to a gene: 7. Germline loops: CDR1 SGHTA, CDR2 FQGNSA. CDR3 length equals 16 residues. The CDR3 region has the DNA TGTGCCAGCAGCTTAGGACAGGGTCCTGGGCAAGAGACCCAGTACTTC. Amino acids: CASSLGQGPGQETQYF.

CDR3: CAISGTSTDTQYF. CDR3 in DNA: TGTGCCATCAGCGGGACTAGCACAGATACGCAGTATTTT. The chain links TRBV10-3 to TRBJ2-3, with D tentatively TRBD2 (6 bases). The CDR3 is 13 residues long. Germline V gene sequence: CDR1 ENHRY, CDR2 SYGVKD. V was pared by 6 bases and J by 0 bases, with 7 bases between.

This chain joins TRBV30 and TRBJ1-2; D perhaps matches TRBD1 (5 bases). Germline V gene lookup returns CDR1 GTSNPN and CDR2 SVGIG (reference sequence). The V end lost 0 bases, the J end lost 7 bases, and 15 bases lay between the germline ends. The CDR3 runs 14 residues. The CDR3 DNA is TGTGCCTGGAGTGTAGGGTCAGGGCCATGTGGCTACACCTTC. It encodes CAWSVGSGPCGYTF.

The rearrangement uses TRBV29-1 and TRBJ1-1, with TRBD1 as a possible D gene (6 bases). This CDR3 region has 10 residues. V lost 5 bases and J 11 bases, leaving 12 bases between the germline ends. Per germline, CDR1 SQVTM and CDR2 ANQGSEA. CDR3: CSVWTERAFF. CDR3 bases: TGCAGCGTTTGGACAGAGAGGGCTTTCTTT.

The rearrangement joins TRBV7-2 to TRBJ1-3, with 7 bases identical to TRBD1. Trimming at V came to 2 bases and at J to 2 bases, leaving 3 bases not matched to a gene. Germline CDR1 SGHTA, CDR2 FQGNSA. This CDR3 has 15 residues. The CDR3 loop reads CASSLQTGTGNTIYF. In nucleotides, the CDR3 is TGTGCCAGCAGCTTACAGACAGGGACTGGAAACACCATATATTTT.

The J gene is TRBJ1-1, the V gene TRBV11-1; TRBD1 agrees at 8 bases. The CDR3 has 14 amino acids. The V gene end was trimmed by 6 bases and the J gene end by 3 bases; junction bases not matched to a gene: 6. Germline values: CDR1 SGHAT, CDR2 FQDESV (reference sequence). Written as DNA, the CDR3 is TGTGCCAGCAGATCTTACAGGGGGGACACTGAAGCTTTCTTT. It is translated as CASRSYRGDTEAFF.

The chain employs TRBV6-6 and TRBJ1-5; TRBD1 aligns across 7 bases. Germline V gene sequence: CDR1 MNHNY, CDR2 SVGAGI (reference sequence). The J segment lost 7 bases and the V segment lost 5 bases, leaving 5 bases of the junction unmatched. This CDR3 has 13 amino acids. The CDR3: CASSRAGGQPQHF. In nucleotides, the CDR3 is TGTGCCAGCAGTCGTGCAGGGGGGCAGCCCCAGCATTTT.

The V and J genes are TRBV7-9 and TRBJ1-1; D may be TRBD1 (6 bases). The germline CDR1 and CDR2 sequences are SEHNR and FQNEAQ (reference sequence). The ends were cut back, 5 bases at V and 5 bases at J, with 21 bases in the middle. This CDR3 is 16 amino acids long. The CDR3 DNA is TGTGCCAGCAGCAGGGCCCCTCGGGGGCGTAGAACTGAAGCTTTCTTT. This encodes CASSRAPRGRRTEAFF.

The J gene is TRBJ1-2, the V gene TRBV19; 10 nucleotides agree with TRBD1. The CDR3 has 15 residues. The junction had 3 bases not matched to a gene; V was cut back by 1 base and J by 4 bases. The germline V gene encodes CDR1 LNHDA and CDR2 SQIVND (reference sequence). The CDR3 bases are TGTGCCAGTAGTATAGCGGGACAGGGGACCTATGGCTACACCTTC. Its protein product is CASSIAGQGTYGYTF.

The chain has TRBV2 and TRBJ1-2; possibly TRBD1 for D (6 bases). The germline gives CDR1 SNHLY, CDR2 FYNNEI. The CDR3 has 12 amino acids. V was cut by 7 bases and J by 8 bases, with 14 bases left in between. CDR3 in DNA: TGTGCCAGCATCATTGGGACAAGCGGCTACACCTTC. This sequence encodes CASIIGTSGYTF.

This clone is classed as medium-sized (0.01 to 0.1%). The chain is built from TRBV4-2 and TRBJ1-5; D perhaps matches TRBD1 (6 bases). From germline, CDR1 is LGHNA and CDR2 YNFKEQ. The CDR3 sequence is 17 residues long. With 4 bases removed from V and 2 bases from J, the gap between germline ends came to 18 bases. CDR3 coding DNA: TGTGCCAGCAGCCCTGCGACAGGCTCACGGGGCAATCAGCCCCAGCATTTT. Its protein product is CASSPATGSRGNQPQHF.

The CDR3: CASSLQGGNTEAFF. DNA of the CDR3: TGTGCCAGCTCACTACAGGGGGGAAACACTGAAGCTTTCTTT. This chain joins TRBV18 and TRBJ1-1, with 8 bases that match TRBD1. The CDR3 runs to 14 residues. The germline CDR1 and CDR2 sequences are KGHSH and LQKENI. V was pared by 4 bases and J by 2 bases, with 3 bases of the junction left unmatched.

This chain uses TRBV5-1 with TRBJ1-5; D is possibly TRBD1 (5 bases). The CDR3 spans 15 residues. CDR1 and CDR2 (germline): SGHRS, YFSETQ. Trimming left V 0 bases short and J 3 bases short, with 10 bases between. CDR3 in DNA: TGCGCCAGCAGCTTGGGGCAGGGCTACAATCAGCCCCAGCATTTT. Translating it yields CASSLGQGYNQPQHF.

By frequency in the sample, this clone is hyperexpanded. The chain couples TRBV28 to TRBJ1-5; unclear D gene. Trimming stripped 3 bases from V and 0 bases from J, with 12 bases between. Germline V gene data show CDR1 as MDHEN and CDR2 as SYDVKM. The CDR3 has 16 amino acids. Here the CDR3 DNA reads TGTGCCAGCAGTTTGCATCCCGGGAATAGCAATCAGCCCCAGCATTTT. It codes for CASSLHPGNSNQPQHF.

The chain uses TRBV18 and TRBJ2-3, with 8 bases fitting TRBD2. The CDR3 consists of 15 residues. The ends lost 1 base at V and 4 bases at J; junction bases unmatched: 4. Germline-derived CDR1 and CDR2 are KGHSH and LQKENI. This CDR3 reads CASSPLAGGPDTQYF. The CDR3 bases are TGTGCCAGCTCACCACTGGCGGGGGGACCAGATACGCAGTATTTT. The variable domain in full, completed from reference TRBV18 and TRBJ2-3, reads NAGVMQNPRHLVRRRGQEARLRCSPMKGHSHVYWYRQLPEEGLKFMVYLQKENIIDESGMPKERFSAEFPKEGPSILRIQQVVRGDSAAYFCASSPLAGGPDTQYFGPGTRLTVL.

This clone occurred once. The genes are TRBV6-5 and TRBJ2-2, with a weak D call TRBD2 (5 bases). CDR1 and CDR2 from the germline V gene are MNHEY and SVGAGI. Trimming left V 0 bases short and J 1 base short, with 6 bases between. The CDR3 is 15 residues long. The CDR3 DNA is TGTGCCAGCAGTTACTCAGGACTGAACACCGGGGAGCTGTTTTTT. Residues: CASSYSGLNTGELFF.

This clone has just a few counts. Other DNA sequences in the sample encode the same CDR3. The chain is built from TRBV7-8 and TRBJ2-6; the D gene is possibly TRBD2 (7 bases). Between the trimmed V and J ends, which lost 5 bases and 3 bases, there was a span of 20 bases. The CDR3 has 18 residues. Germline CDR1 is SGHVS and CDR2 is FQNEAQ. CDR3 nucleotide sequence: TGTGCCAGCAGCCCAACCTGGGGGGGGGCCGGTGGGGCCAACGTCCTGACTTTC. Translation gives CASSPTWGGAGGANVLTF.

This clone has just a few counts. The chain recombines TRBV6-1 with TRBJ2-3; 9 bases agree with TRBD1. Germline CDR1 reads MNHNS; CDR2 reads SASEGT. The length of the CDR3 is 16 residues. J lost 4 bases, V lost 3 bases, and 8 bases had no gene match. The CDR3 reads CASSDQGQGYADTQYF. The CDR3 DNA is TGTGCCAGCAGTGACCAGGGACAGGGTTACGCAGATACGCAGTATTTT.

The chain couples TRBV6-4 to TRBJ2-3; 12 bases align to TRBD2. The CDR3 length is 19 residues. Germline trimming cut 0 bases from V and 6 bases from J; bases unmatched to any gene: 13. Germline-derived CDR1 and CDR2 are MRHNA and SNTAGT. In nucleotides, the CDR3 is TGTGCCAGCAGTGACTCGAGGGTACTAGCGGGGGGTCCTAGCGATACGCAGTATTTT. Its protein product is CASSDSRVLAGGPSDTQYF.

The V gene is TRBV10-2, the J gene TRBJ2-1, with TRBD2 identical over 11 bases. The V segment lost 8 bases and the J segment 4 bases; nucleotides outside the gene matches: 7. Per the germline V gene, CDR1 is WSHSY and CDR2 is SAAADI. The CDR3 has 15 residues. The CDR3 nucleotides read TGCGCCAGCGCCATAACTAGCGGGGGTTACAATGAGCAGTTCTTC. Protein sequence: CASAITSGGYNEQFF.